This TCR beta chain was retrieved from a study of shared clonotypes between healthy human individuals. CDR3 size: 16 residues. CDR1 and CDR2 (germline): SGHAT, FQNNGV. V was pared by 5 bases and J by 0 bases, with 17 bases between. Produced via immunoSEQ multiplex PCR; TCRdb's table is partial and in-frame only. The sample holds hundreds of thousands of clones, roughly 96% seen once. The sequence derives from a man under 40 in good health. The chain recombines TRBV11-2 with TRBJ2-7; no clear D. The specimen sequenced was memory CD8+ T cells sorted from blood. Documented subset: CD45RO+ cells pooled with CCR7-negative TemRA cells. This CDR3 reads CASSPLVRKSSYEQYF. Written as DNA, the CDR3 is TGTGCCAGCAGCCCTTTGGTTCGTAAAAGCTCCTACGAGCAGTACTTC.